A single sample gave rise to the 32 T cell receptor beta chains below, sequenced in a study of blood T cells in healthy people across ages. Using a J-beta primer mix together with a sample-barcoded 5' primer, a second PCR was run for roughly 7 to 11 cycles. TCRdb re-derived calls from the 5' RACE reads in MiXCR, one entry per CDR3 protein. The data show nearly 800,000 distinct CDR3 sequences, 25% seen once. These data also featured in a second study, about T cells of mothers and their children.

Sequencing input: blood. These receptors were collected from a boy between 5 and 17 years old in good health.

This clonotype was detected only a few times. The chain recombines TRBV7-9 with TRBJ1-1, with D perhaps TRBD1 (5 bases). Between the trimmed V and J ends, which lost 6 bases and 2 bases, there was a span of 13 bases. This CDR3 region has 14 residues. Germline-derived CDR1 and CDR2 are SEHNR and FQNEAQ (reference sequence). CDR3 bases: TGTGCCAGCAGGGAATCGGGGGGAAACACTGAAGCTTTCTTT. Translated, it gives CASRESGGNTEAFF.

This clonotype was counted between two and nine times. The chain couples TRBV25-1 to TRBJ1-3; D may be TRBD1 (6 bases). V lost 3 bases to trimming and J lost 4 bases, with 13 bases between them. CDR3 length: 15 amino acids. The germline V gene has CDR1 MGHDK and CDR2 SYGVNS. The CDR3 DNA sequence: TGTGCCAGCAGTGAGGCGGGCAGGGGAGGAAACACCATATATTTT. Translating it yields CASSEAGRGGNTIYF.

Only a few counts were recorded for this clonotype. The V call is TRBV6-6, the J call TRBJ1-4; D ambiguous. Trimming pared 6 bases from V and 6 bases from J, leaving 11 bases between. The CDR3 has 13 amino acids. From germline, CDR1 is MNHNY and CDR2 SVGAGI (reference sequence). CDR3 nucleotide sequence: TGTGCCAGCAGCCTACTCGATGATGAAAAACTGTTTTTT. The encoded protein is CASSLLDDEKLFF.

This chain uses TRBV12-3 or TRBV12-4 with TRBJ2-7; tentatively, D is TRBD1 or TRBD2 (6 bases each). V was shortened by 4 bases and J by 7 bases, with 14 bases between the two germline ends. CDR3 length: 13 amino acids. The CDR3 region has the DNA TGTGCCAGCAGTTCCTTCGGGGGCGGGGAGCAGTACTTC. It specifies CASSSFGGGEQYF.

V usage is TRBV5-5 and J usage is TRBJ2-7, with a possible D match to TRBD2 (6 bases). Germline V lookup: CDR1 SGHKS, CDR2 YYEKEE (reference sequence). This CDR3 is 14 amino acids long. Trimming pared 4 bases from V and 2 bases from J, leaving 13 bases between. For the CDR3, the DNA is TGTGCCAGCAGCCCCCGGGAGTTTCCCTACGAGCAGTACTTC. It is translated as CASSPREFPYEQYF.

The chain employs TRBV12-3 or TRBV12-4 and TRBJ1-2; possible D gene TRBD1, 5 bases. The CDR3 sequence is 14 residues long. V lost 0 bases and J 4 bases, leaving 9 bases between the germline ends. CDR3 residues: CASSLATGTYGYTF. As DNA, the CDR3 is TGTGCCAGCAGTTTAGCCACCGGGACCTATGGCTACACCTTC.

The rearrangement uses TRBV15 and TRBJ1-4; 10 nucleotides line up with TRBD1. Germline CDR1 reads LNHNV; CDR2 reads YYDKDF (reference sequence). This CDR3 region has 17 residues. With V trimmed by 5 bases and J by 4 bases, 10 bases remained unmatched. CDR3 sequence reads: CATSPGTGVWGNEKLFF. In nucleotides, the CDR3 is TGTGCCACCAGCCCTGGGACAGGGGTATGGGGTAATGAAAAACTGTTTTTT.

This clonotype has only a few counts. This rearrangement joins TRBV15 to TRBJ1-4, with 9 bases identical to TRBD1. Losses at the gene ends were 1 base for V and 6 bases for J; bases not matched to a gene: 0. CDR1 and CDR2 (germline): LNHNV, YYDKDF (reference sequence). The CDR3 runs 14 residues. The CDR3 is CATSRGDRDEKLFF. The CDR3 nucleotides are TGTGCCACCAGCAGAGGGGACAGGGATGAAAAACTGTTTTTT.

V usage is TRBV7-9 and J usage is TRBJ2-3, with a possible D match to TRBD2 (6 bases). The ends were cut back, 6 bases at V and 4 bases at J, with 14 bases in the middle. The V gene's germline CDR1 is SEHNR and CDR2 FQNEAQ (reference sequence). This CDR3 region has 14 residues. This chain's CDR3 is CASRERGLSDTQYF. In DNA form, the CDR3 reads TGTGCCAGCAGGGAAAGGGGACTTTCAGATACGCAGTATTTT.

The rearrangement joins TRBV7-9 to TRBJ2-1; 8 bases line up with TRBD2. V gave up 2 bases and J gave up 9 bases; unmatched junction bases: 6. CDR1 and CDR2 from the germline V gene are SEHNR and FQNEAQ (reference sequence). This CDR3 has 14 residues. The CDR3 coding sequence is TGTGCCAGCAGCTTATTGCGGGAGGATGTTGAGCAGTTCTTC. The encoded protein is CASSLLREDVEQFF.

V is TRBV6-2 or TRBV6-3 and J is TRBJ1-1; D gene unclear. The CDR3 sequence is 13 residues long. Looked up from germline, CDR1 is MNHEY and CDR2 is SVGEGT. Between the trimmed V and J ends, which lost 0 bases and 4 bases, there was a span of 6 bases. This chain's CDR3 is CASSYSSSTEAFF. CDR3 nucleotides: TGTGCCAGCAGTTACTCGAGTAGCACTGAAGCTTTCTTT.

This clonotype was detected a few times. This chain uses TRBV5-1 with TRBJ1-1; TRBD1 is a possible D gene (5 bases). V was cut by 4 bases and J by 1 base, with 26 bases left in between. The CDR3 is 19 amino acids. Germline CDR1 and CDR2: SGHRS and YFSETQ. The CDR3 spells CASSKAGGGDYSGNTEAFF. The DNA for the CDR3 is TGCGCCAGCAGCAAGGCAGGTGGGGGGGATTACTCTGGGAACACTGAAGCTTTCTTT.

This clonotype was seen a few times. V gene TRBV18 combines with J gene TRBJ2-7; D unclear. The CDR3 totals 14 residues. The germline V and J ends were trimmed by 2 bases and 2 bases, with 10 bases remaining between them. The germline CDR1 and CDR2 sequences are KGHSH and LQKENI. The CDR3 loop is CASSPVTTTYEQYF. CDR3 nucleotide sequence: TGTGCCAGCTCACCAGTGACAACGACCTACGAGCAGTACTTC.

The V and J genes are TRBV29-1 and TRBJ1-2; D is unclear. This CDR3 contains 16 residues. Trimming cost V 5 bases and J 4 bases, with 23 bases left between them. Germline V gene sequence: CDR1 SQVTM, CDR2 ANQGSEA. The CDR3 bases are TGCAGCGTTCGGTTTCATAGGGATGTCTCCGCCTATGGCTACACCTTC. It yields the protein CSVRFHRDVSAYGYTF. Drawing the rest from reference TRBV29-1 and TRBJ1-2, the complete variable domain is SAVISQKPSRDICQRGTSLTIQCQVDSQVTMMFWYRQQPGQSLTLIATANQGSEATYESGFVIDKFPISRPNLTFSTLTVSNMSPEDSSIYLCSVRFHRDVSAYGYTFGSGTRLTVV.

CDR3 amino acids: CASSLIMESDTQYF. The DNA for the CDR3 is TGTGCCAGCAGCCTAATCATGGAGTCGGATACGCAGTATTTT. The chain uses TRBV14 and TRBJ2-3; D gene ambiguous. This CDR3 is built from 14 residues. Trimming pared 4 bases from V and 6 bases from J, leaving 14 bases between. Germline V gene lookup returns CDR1 SGHDN and CDR2 FVKESK.

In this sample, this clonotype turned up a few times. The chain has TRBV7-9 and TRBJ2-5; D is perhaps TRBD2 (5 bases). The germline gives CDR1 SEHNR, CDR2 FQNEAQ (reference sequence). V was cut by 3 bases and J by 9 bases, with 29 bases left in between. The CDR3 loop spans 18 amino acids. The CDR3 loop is CASSLRSGRSARVSAQYF. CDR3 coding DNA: TGTGCCAGCAGCTTGAGGTCAGGAAGGTCGGCGCGGGTGTCGGCCCAGTACTTC.

The CDR3 DNA is TGTGCCAGCAGCCCTTTAATGGGCGGCAATCAGCCCCAGCATTTT. This encodes CASSPLMGGNQPQHF. The rearrangement uses TRBV6-5 and TRBJ1-5; D remains unclear. Trimming took 6 bases from V and 2 from J, leaving 14 bases between them. Germline values: CDR1 MNHEY, CDR2 SVGAGI. The CDR3 consists of 15 residues.

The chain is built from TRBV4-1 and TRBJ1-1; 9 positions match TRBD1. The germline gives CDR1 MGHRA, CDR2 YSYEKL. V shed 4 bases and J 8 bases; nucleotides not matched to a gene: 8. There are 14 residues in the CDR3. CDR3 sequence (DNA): TGCGCCAGCAGCCGAGACGACAGGGGGGTAGAAGCTTTCTTT. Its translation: CASSRDDRGVEAFF.

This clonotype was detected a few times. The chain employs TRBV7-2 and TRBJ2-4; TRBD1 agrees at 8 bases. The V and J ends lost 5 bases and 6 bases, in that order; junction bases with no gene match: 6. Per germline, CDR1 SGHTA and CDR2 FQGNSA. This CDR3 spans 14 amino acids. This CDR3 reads CASSPTGVGNIQYF. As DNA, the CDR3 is TGTGCCAGCAGCCCGACAGGGGTCGGAAACATTCAGTACTTC.

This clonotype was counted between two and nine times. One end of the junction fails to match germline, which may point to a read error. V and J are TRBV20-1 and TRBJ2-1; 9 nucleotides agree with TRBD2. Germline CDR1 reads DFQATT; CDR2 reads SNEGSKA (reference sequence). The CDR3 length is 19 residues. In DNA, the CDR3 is TGCAGTGCTCTCAGTTGGGATGGGACGGTAGCGGGAGTCTACGATGAGCAGTTCTTC. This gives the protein CSALSWDGTVAGVYDEQFF.

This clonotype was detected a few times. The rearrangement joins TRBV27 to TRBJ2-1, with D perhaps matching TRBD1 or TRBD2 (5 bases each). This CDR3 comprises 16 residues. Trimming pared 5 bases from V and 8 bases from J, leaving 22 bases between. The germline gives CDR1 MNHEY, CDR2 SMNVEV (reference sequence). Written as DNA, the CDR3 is TGTGCCAGCAGTCCCTTTGGGGGAGTGGCATCGGATGAGCAGTTCTTC. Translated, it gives CASSPFGGVASDEQFF.

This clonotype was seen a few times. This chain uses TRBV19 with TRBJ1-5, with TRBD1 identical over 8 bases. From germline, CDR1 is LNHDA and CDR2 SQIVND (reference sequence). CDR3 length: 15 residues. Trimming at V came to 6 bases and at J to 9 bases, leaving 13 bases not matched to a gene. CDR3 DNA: TGTGCCAGTAGCTCCGGCACAGGGGGATTCCTGCCCCAGCATTTT. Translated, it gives CASSSGTGGFLPQHF.

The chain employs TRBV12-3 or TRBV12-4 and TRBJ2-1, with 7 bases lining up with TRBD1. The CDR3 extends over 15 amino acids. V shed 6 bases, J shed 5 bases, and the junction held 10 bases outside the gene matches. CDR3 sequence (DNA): TGTGCCAGCAGACTATCCGGGACAGCACACAATGAGCAGTTCTTC. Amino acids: CASRLSGTAHNEQFF.

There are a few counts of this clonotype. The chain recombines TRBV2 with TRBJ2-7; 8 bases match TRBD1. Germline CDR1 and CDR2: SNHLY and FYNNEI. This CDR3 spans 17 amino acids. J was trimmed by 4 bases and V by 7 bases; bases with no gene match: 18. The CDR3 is CASNGGRGPLLLYEQYF. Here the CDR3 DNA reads TGTGCCAGCAATGGTGGCAGGGGGCCCCTCCTCTTGTACGAGCAGTACTTC.

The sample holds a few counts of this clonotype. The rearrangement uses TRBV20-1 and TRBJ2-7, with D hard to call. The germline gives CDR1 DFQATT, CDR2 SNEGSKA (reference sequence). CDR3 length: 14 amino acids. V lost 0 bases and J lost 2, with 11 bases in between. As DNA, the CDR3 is TGCAGTGCTAGAGATATGGGCCAGACCTACGAGCAGTACTTC. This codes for CSARDMGQTYEQYF.

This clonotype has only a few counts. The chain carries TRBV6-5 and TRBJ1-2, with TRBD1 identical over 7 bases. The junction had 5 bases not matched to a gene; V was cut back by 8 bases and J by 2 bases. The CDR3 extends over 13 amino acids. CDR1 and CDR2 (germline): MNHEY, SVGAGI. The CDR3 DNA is TGTGCCAGCCGGACAGGCAAAAACTATGGCTACACCTTC. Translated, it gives CASRTGKNYGYTF.

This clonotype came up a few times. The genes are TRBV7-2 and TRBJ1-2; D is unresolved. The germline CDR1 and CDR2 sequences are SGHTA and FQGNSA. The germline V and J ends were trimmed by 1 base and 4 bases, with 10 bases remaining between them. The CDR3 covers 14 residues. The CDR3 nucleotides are TGTGCCAGCAGCTTAGGCGGTGGAAGCTATGGCTACACCTTC. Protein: CASSLGGGSYGYTF.

The CDR3 region has the DNA TGTGCCAGCGCCCCCTTGGGAACGATCTGGGGCTACACCTTC. Translating gives CASAPLGTIWGYTF. J is TRBJ1-2 and V is TRBV7-2; D gene uncertain. The CDR3 runs 14 residues. The V end lost 8 bases, the J end lost 8 bases, and 21 bases lay between the germline ends. Germline V gene data show CDR1 as SGHTA and CDR2 as FQGNSA.

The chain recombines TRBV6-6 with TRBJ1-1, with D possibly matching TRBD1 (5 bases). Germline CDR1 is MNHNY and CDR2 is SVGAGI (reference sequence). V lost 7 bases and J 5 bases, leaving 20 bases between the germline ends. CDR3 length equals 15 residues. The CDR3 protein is CASTSLSIEGTEAFF. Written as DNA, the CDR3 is TGTGCCAGCACCTCCCTTTCGATAGAGGGGACTGAAGCTTTCTTT.

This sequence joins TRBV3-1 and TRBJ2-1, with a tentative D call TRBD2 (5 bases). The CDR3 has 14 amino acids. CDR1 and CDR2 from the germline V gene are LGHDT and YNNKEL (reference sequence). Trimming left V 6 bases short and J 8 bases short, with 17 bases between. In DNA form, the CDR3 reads TGTGCCAGCAGACAACGGGGTAGCTTGGATGAGCAGTTCTTC. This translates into CASRQRGSLDEQFF.

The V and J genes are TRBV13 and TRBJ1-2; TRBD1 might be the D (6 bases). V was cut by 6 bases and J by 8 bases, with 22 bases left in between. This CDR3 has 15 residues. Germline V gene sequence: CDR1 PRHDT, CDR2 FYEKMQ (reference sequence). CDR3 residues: CASSFPRRTVGGYTF. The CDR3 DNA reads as TGTGCCAGCAGTTTCCCCCGGAGGACAGTGGGCGGCTACACCTTC. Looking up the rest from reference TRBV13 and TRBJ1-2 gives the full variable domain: AAGVIQSPRHLIKEKRETATLKCYPIPRHDTVYWYQQGPGQDPQFLISFYEKMQSDKGSIPDRFSAQQFSDYHSELNMSSLELGDSALYFCASSFPRRTVGGYTFGSGTRLTVV.

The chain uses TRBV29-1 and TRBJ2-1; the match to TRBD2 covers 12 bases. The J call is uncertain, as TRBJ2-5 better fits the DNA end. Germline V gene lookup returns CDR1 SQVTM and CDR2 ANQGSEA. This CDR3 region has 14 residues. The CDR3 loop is CSVASGLAGETQYF. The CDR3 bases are TGCAGCGTTGCCTCGGGACTAGCGGGAGAGACCCAGTACTTC.